Included here is one T cell receptor beta chain sequence, with context. Its antigen is still unknown. These data originate in a study of OX40 agonist ivuxolimab in advanced cancers. About the study: Given to patients was ivuxolimab, an agonistic anti-OX40 (CD134) antibody. General study points: Blood T cells, both CD4+ and CD8+, expanded clonally by week 6 at 0.1 to 3.0 mg/kg. Certain nonresponding patients likewise had low normalized T-cell clonal expansion. Expanded clones were, on average, more numerous among CD8+ T cells than CD4+.

Repertoires were generated with immunoSEQ multiplex PCR, while TCRdb's copy carries only in-frame clones and drops some. The sample yields some 110,000 clones, over 75% seen once. Germline lookup yields CDR1 SSHAT and CDR2 FNYEAQ (reference sequence). Between the trimmed V and J ends, which lost 5 bases and 0 bases, there was a span of 12 bases. The length of the CDR3 is 15 residues. The TCR comes from an adult with an advanced solid tumor such as melanoma, head and neck, liver or kidney cancer. The source was CD4+ or CD8+ T cells sorted from blood, collected in a trial of the OX40 agonist ivuxolimab. The chain is built from TRBV7-7 and TRBJ2-3, with D tentatively TRBD2 (6 bases). The CDR3 nucleotides are TGTGCCAGCAGCAGGGGCGGGGCTAGCACAGATACGCAGTATTTT. Its translation: CASSRGGASTDTQYF.